Below, one TCR beta chain is given with its context. The antigen is unknown. Profiling relied on immunoSEQ multiplex PCR, and the TCRdb table lists in-frame clones only, not all of them. This table has about 120,000 clones, about 90% appearing once. This sample is drawn from a study of T cell responses to AZD1222 COVID-19 vaccine. Study as a whole: Pooled together were second doses at about 4 or about 12 weeks. Findings of the study overall: Sampling captured repertoires only after the peak T cell response. Clonal diversity was possibly underestimated, and the donors were mostly white British, with more females. Unmutated regions of variants are reportedly targeted by nearly half of spike-specific TCRs.

Trimming left V 1 base short and J 4 bases short, with 13 bases between. The CDR3 sequence is 15 residues long. CDR1 and CDR2 from the germline V gene are MDHEN and SYDVKM. The rearrangement links TRBV28 to TRBJ1-1; a possible D gene is TRBD1 (6 bases). The source is an adult in good health. The material sequenced was peripheral blood, taken on day 0 of AZD1222 vaccination. The CDR3 sequence: CASSLSVQGGTEAFF. The CDR3 nucleotides read TGTGCCAGCAGTTTATCGGTACAGGGAGGCACTGAAGCTTTCTTT.